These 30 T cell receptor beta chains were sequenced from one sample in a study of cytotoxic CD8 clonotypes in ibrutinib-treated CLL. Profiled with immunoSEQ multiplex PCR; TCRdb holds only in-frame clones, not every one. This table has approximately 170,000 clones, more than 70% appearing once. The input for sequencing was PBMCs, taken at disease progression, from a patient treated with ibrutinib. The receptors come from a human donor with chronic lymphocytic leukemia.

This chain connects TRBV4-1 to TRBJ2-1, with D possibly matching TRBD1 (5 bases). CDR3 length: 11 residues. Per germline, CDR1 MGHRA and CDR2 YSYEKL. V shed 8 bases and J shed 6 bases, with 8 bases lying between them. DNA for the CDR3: TGCGCCAGCTCACAGGCCAATGAGCAGTTCTTC. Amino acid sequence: CASSQANEQFF.

CDR3 DNA: TGCAGCGCAGAACCGGGACAGGGGAATCAGCCCCAGCATTTT. Protein sequence: CSAEPGQGNQPQHF. The chain joins TRBV29-1 to TRBJ1-5, with 10 bases fitting TRBD1. The V gene end was trimmed by 7 bases and the J gene end by 4 bases; junction bases not matched to a gene: 7. Per the germline V gene, CDR1 is SQVTM and CDR2 is ANQGSEA. The CDR3 consists of 14 residues.

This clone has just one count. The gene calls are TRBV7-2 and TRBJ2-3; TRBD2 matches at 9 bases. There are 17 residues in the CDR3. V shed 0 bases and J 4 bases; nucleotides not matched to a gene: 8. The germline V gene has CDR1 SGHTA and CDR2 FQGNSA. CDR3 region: CASSLAIAGVGSDTQYF. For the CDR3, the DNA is TGTGCCAGCAGCTTAGCCATAGCGGGAGTCGGGTCAGATACGCAGTATTTT. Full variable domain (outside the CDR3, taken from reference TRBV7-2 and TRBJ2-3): GAGVSQSPSNKVTEKGKDVELRCDPISGHTALYWYRQSLGQGLEFLIYFQGNSAPDKSGLPSDRFSAERTGGSVSTLTIQRTQQEDSAVYLCASSLAIAGVGSDTQYFGPGTRLTVL.

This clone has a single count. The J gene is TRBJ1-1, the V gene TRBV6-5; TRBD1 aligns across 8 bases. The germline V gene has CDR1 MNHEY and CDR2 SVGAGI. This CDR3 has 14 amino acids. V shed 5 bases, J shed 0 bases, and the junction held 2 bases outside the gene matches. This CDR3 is CASSPDRVNTEAFF. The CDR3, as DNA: TGTGCCAGCAGTCCGGACAGGGTGAACACTGAAGCTTTCTTT.

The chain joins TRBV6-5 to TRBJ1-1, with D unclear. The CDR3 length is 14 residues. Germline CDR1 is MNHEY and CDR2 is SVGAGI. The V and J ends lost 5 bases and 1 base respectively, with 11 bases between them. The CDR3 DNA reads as TGTGCCAGCAGTACCTTCCGTAGGAACACTGAAGCTTTCTTT. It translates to CASSTFRRNTEAFF.

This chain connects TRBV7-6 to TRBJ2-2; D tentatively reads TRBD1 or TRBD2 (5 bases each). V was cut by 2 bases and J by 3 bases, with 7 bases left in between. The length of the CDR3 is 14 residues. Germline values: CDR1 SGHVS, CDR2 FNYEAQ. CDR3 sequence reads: CASSLKGHTGELFF. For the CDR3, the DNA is TGTGCCAGCAGCTTAAAGGGACACACCGGGGAGCTGTTTTTT.

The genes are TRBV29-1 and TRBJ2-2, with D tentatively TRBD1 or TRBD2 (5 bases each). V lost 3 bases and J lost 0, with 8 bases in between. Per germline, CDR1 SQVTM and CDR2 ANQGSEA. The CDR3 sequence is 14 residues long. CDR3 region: CSVDRGANTGELFF. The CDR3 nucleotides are TGCAGCGTTGACCGGGGCGCGAACACCGGGGAGCTGTTTTTT.

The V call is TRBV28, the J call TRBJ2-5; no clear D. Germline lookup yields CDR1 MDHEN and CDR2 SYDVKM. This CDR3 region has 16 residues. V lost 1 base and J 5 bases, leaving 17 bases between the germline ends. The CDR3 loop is CASSLSGVWHGETQYF. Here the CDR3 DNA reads TGTGCCAGCAGTTTATCTGGGGTCTGGCACGGGGAGACCCAGTACTTC.

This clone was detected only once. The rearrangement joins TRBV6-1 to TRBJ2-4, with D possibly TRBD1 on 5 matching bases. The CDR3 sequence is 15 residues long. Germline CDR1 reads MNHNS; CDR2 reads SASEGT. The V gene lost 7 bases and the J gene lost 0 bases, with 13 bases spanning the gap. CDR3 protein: CASTPGFIAKNIQYF. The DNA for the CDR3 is TGTGCCAGCACCCCAGGGTTTATAGCCAAAAACATTCAGTACTTC.

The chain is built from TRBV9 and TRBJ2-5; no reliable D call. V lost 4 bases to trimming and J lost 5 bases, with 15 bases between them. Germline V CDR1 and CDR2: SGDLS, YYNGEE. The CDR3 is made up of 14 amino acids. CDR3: CASSPSTGIETQYF. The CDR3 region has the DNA TGTGCCAGCAGCCCTTCAACGGGTATCGAGACCCAGTACTTC.

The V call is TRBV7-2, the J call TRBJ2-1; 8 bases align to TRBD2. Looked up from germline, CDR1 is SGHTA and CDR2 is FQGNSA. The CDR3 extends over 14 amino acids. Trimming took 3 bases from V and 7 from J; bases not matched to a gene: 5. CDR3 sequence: CASSFGRAVNEQFF. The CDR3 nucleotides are TGTGCCAGCAGCTTCGGGAGGGCGGTGAATGAGCAGTTCTTC.

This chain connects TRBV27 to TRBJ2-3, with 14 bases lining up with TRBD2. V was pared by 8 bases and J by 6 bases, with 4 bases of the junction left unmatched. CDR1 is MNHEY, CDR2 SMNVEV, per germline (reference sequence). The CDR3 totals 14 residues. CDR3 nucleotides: TGTGCCAGCGAAAGACTAGCGGGAGGGGATACGCAGTATTTT. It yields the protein CASERLAGGDTQYF.

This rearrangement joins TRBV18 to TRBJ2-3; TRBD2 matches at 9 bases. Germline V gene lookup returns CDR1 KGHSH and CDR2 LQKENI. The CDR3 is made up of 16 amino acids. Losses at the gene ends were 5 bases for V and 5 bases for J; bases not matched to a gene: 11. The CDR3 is CASSKLAGADGDTQYF. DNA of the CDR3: TGTGCCAGCTCAAAATTAGCGGGAGCAGATGGAGATACGCAGTATTTT.

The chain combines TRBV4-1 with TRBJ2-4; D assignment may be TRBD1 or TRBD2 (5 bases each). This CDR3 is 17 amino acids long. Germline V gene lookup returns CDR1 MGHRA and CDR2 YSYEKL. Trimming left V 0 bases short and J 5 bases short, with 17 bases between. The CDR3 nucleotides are TGCGCCAGCAGCCAAGATTCTAGGGACCTACTAGAAAACATTCAGTACTTC. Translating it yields CASSQDSRDLLENIQYF.

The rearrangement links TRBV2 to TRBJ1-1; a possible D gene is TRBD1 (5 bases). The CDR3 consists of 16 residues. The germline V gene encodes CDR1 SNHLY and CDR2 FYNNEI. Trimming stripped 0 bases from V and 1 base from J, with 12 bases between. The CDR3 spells CASSEAGGGGNTEAFF. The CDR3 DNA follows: TGTGCCAGCAGTGAAGCTGGTGGGGGGGGGAACACTGAAGCTTTCTTT.

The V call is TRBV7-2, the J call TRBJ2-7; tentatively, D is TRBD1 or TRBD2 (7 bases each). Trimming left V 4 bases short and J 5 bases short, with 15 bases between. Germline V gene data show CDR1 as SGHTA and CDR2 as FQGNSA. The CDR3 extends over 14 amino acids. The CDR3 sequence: CASSSGGAGNEQYF. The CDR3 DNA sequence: TGTGCCAGCAGCTCAGGGGGGGCAGGGAACGAGCAGTACTTC. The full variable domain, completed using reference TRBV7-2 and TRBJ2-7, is GAGVSQSPSNKVTEKGKDVELRCDPISGHTALYWYRQSLGQGLEFLIYFQGNSAPDKSGLPSDRFSAERTGGSVSTLTIQRTQQEDSAVYLCASSSGGAGNEQYFGPGTRLTVT.

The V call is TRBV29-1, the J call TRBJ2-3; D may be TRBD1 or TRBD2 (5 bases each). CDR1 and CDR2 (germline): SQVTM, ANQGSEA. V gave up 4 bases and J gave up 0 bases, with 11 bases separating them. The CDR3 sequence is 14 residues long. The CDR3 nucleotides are TGCAGCGTTGTAACGGGACGTAGCACAGATACGCAGTATTTT. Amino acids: CSVVTGRSTDTQYF.

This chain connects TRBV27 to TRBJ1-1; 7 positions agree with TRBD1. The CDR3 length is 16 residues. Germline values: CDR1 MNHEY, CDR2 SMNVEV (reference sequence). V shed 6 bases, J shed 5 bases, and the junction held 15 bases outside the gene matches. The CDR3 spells CASSRMLTGRRTEAFF. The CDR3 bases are TGTGCCAGCAGCCGGATGTTGACAGGGCGACGAACTGAAGCTTTCTTT.

CDR3 amino acids: CASSSGRTYGYTF. CDR3 nucleotide sequence: TGTGCCAGCAGCTCGGGACGGACCTATGGCTACACCTTC. This chain connects TRBV13 to TRBJ1-2; D might be TRBD1 (5 bases). With 4 bases removed from V and 4 bases from J, the gap between germline ends came to 10 bases. CDR3 size: 13 residues. Germline V lookup: CDR1 PRHDT, CDR2 FYEKMQ (reference sequence).

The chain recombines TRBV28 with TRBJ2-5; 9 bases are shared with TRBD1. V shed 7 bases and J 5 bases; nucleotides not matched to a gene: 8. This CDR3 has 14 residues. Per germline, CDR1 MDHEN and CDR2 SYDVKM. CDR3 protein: CASTGTGPSETQYF. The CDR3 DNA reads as TGTGCCAGCACCGGGACAGGGCCTTCGGAGACCCAGTACTTC.

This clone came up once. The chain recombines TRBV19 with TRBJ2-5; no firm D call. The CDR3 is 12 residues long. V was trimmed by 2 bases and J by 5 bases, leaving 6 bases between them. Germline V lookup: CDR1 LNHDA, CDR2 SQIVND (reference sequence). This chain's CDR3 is CASSISTETQYF. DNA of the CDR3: TGTGCCAGTAGTATAAGCACGGAGACCCAGTACTTC.

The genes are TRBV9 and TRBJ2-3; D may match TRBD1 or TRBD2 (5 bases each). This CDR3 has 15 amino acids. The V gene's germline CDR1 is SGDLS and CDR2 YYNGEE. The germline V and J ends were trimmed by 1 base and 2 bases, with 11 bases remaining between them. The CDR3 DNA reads TGTGCCAGCAGCGTATGGGGGAGCACCACAGATACGCAGTATTTT. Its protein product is CASSVWGSTTDTQYF. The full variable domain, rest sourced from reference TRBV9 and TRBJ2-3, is DSGVTQTPKHLITATGQRVTLRCSPRSGDLSVYWYQQSLDQGLQFLIQYYNGEERAKGNILERFSAQQFPDLHSELNLSSLELGDSALYFCASSVWGSTTDTQYFGPGTRLTVL.

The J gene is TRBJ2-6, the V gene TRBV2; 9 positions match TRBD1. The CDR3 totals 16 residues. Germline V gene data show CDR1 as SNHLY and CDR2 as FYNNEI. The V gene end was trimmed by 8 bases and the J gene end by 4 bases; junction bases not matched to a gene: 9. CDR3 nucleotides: TGTGCCAGCGAGCCGGGACAGGGAAGGGGGGCCAACGTCCTGACTTTC. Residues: CASEPGQGRGANVLTF.

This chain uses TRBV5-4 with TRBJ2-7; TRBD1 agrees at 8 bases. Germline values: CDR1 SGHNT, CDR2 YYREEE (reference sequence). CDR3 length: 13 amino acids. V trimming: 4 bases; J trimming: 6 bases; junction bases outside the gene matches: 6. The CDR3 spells CASSGTGRGEQYF. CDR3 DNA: TGTGCCAGCAGCGGGACAGGAAGGGGCGAGCAGTACTTC.

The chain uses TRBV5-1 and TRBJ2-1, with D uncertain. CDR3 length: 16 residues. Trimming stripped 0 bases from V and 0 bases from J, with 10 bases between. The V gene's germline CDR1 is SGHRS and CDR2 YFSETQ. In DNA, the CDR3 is TGCGCCAGCAGCTTGGATTGGTATAGCTCCTACAATGAGCAGTTCTTC. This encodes CASSLDWYSSYNEQFF.

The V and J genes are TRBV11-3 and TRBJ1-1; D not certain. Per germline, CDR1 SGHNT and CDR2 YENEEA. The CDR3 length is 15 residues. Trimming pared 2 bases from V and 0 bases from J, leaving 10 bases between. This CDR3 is CASSLRPQMNTEAFF. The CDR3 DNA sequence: TGTGCCAGCAGCTTAAGACCCCAGATGAACACTGAAGCTTTCTTT.

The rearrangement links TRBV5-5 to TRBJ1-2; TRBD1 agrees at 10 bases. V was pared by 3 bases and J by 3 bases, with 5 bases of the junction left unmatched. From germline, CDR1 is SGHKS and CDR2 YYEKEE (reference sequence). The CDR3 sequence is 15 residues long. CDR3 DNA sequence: TGTGCCAGCAGCTCGACAGGGGGCAGGGACTATGGCTACACCTTC. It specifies CASSSTGGRDYGYTF.

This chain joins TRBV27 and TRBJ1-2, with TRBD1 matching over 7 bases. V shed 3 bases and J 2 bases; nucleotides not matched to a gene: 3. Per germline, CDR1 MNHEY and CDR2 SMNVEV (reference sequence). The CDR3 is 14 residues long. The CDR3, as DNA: TGTGCCAGCAGTTTGCAGGGGGGAAACTATGGCTACACCTTC. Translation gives CASSLQGGNYGYTF.

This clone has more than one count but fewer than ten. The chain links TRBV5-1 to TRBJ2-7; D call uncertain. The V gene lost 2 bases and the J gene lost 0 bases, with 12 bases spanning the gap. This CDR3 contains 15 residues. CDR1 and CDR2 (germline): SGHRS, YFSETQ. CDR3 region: CASSFLLKSSYEQYF. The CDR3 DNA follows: TGCGCCAGCAGCTTTCTCCTCAAGAGCTCCTACGAGCAGTACTTC. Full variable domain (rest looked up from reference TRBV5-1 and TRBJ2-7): KAGVTQTPRYLIKTRGQQVTLSCSPISGHRSVSWYQQTPGQGLQFLFEYFSETQRNKGNFPGRFSGRQFSNSRSEMNVSTLELGDSALYLCASSFLLKSSYEQYFGPGTRLTVT.

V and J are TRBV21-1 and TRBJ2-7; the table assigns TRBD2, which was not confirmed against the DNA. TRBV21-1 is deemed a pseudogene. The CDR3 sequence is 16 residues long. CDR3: CASSKPASGDIHEQYF. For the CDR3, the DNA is TGTGCCAGCAGCAAACCGGCTAGCGGGGACATTCACGAGCAGTACTTC.